The rows below give T cell receptor beta chains drawn from one sample of a study of T cells after yellow fever vaccination. TCRdb fed the 5' RACE reads into MiXCR, producing one record per CDR3 protein. The sample contains under 350,000 distinct CDR3 sequences, about 4% of which appear only once. Sequencing was performed on PBMCs, taken 5 days after the yellow fever booster vaccination. The receptors originated from a man younger than 30 who received the YFV17D yellow fever vaccine. CDR3s include the opening cysteine and the closing phenylalanine or tryptophan. The D gene is left open where the match is weak. Size is omitted from some rows. Given values are once, few, many or a class for expanded clones.

clone size | D gene | J gene | V gene | CDR3 protein | CDR3 DNA
few | - | TRBJ2-2 | TRBV6-5 | CASRLSSGATGELFF | TGTGCCAGCCGACTCTCGTCAGGGGCCACCGGGGAGCTGTTTTTT
few | TRBD1 | TRBJ2-5 | TRBV7-2 | CASSSDRAQETQYF | TGTGCCAGCAGCTCGGACAGGGCCCAAGAGACCCAGTACTTC
many | TRBD2 | TRBJ2-5 | TRBV5-1 | CASSRGEETQYF | TGTGCCAGCAGTCGGGGGGAGGAGACCCAGTACTTC
few | - | TRBJ2-5 | TRBV5-1 | CASSQGASEVETQYF | TGCGCCAGCAGCCAAGGGGCCTCGGAGGTAGAGACCCAGTACTTC
few | - | TRBJ2-1 | TRBV7-3 | CASSFGGRSSYNEQFF | TGTGCCAGCAGCTTCGGCGGGCGGAGCTCCTACAATGAGCAGTTCTTC
- | - | TRBJ1-1 | TRBV3-1 | CASSHLGTEAFF | TGTGCCAGCAGCCACCTTGGGACTGAAGCTTTCTTT
few | TRBD1 | TRBJ2-2 | TRBV20-1 | CSARDFQGAGNTGELFF | TGCAGTGCTAGAGATTTTCAGGGGGCAGGGAACACCGGGGAGCTGTTTTTT
many | TRBD2 | TRBJ2-5 | TRBV7-2 | CASSKGLAGGTGETQYF | TGTGCCAGCAGCAAGGGACTAGCGGGGGGGACAGGAGAGACCCAGTACTTC
many | - | TRBJ2-5 | TRBV5-1 | CASSFRDGETQYF | TGCGCCAGCAGCTTCAGGGATGGAGAGACCCAGTACTTC
many | TRBD2 | TRBJ2-5 | TRBV7-2 | CASSPGLAGETQYF | TGTGCCAGCAGCCCCGGACTAGCGGGGGAGACCCAGTACTTC
many | TRBD2 | TRBJ2-1 | TRBV3-1 | CAAGGSSYNEQFF | TGTGCCGCGGGGGGGAGCTCCTACAATGAGCAGTTCTTC
many | - | TRBJ2-2 | TRBV5-1 | CASSLYGVDTGELFF | TGCGCCAGCAGCTTGTATGGGGTGGACACCGGGGAGCTGTTTTTT
few | - | TRBJ2-5 | TRBV20-1 | CSARDPQTNQETQYF | TGCAGTGCTAGAGATCCACAGACGAACCAAGAGACCCAGTACTTC
few | TRBD2 | TRBJ2-1 | TRBV24-1 | CATSDWSSGGSEQFF | TGTGCCACCAGTGATTGGAGTAGCGGGGGTAGTGAGCAGTTCTTC
many | TRBD2 | TRBJ2-5 | TRBV6-5 | CASTPSGGTQETQYF | TGTGCCAGCACCCCTAGCGGGGGGACTCAAGAGACCCAGTACTTC
- | TRBD2 | TRBJ2-3 | TRBV20-1 | CSARLLAGTDTQYF | TGCAGTGCTAGATTACTAGCGGGCACAGATACGCAGTATTTT
- | TRBD2 | TRBJ2-3 | TRBV11-2 | CASSLGGGASDTQYF | TGTGCCAGCAGCTTGGGCGGGGGGGCCTCAGATACGCAGTATTTT
few | - | TRBJ1-2 | TRBV20-1 | CSSSRPNYGYTF | TGCAGTTCGTCGCGGCCTAACTATGGCTACACCTTC
few | TRBD2 | TRBJ2-1 | TRBV5-1 | CASSRAGGTTNEQFF | TGCGCCAGCAGTCGCGCGGGGGGGACCACCAATGAGCAGTTCTTC
- | TRBD1 | TRBJ2-1 | TRBV20-1 | CSARVGGRSYNEQFF | TGCAGTGCTAGAGTAGGGGGCAGGTCCTACAATGAGCAGTTCTTC
many | - | TRBJ2-2 | TRBV6-2/TRBV6-3 | CASSYSELWRGRGTGELFF | TGTGCCAGCAGTTACTCGGAGCTATGGAGGGGGCGCGGAACCGGGGAGCTGTTTTTT
many | - | TRBJ2-5 | TRBV12-3/TRBV12-4 | CASSLRGAETQYF | TGTGCCAGCAGTTTAAGGGGGGCGGAGACCCAGTACTTC
few | - | TRBJ1-1 | TRBV28 | CASSQARGAFF | TGTGCCAGCAGTCAGGCCCGGGGGGCTTTCTTT
- | - | TRBJ2-5 | TRBV28 | CASSLQLGWQETQYF | TGTGCCAGCAGTTTGCAGCTGGGATGGCAAGAGACCCAGTACTTC
few | - | TRBJ1-2 | TRBV6-5 | CASRGQGVKSNYGYTF | TGTGCCAGCAGAGGTCAAGGGGTAAAATCTAACTATGGCTACACCTTC
many | TRBD1 | TRBJ1-4 | TRBV12-3/TRBV12-4 | CASSLALGGTGRKLFF | TGTGCCAGCAGTTTAGCGCTGGGCGGGACAGGTCGAAAACTGTTTTTT
few | - | TRBJ2-3 | TRBV7-2 | CASSVSGYTDTQYF | TGTGCCAGCAGCGTTAGCGGATACACAGATACGCAGTATTTT
few | - | TRBJ1-4 | TRBV11-3 | CASSFRVGEKLFF | TGTGCCAGCAGCTTCAGGGTTGGAGAAAAACTGTTTTTT
few | TRBD1 | TRBJ1-1 | TRBV12-3/TRBV12-4 | CASSLDRAPRDF | TGTGCCAGCAGTTTGGACAGGGCGCCCCGGGACTTT
- | - | TRBJ1-5 | TRBV5-1 | CASSLEPGRDQPQHF | TGCGCCAGCAGCTTGGAACCAGGGAGGGATCAGCCCCAGCATTTT
- | - | TRBJ2-2 | TRBV19 | CASSMRATYSNTGELFF | TGTGCCAGTAGTATGCGGGCCACGTACTCGAACACCGGGGAGCTGTTTTTT
many | - | TRBJ2-1 | TRBV7-3 | CASSQGFEQFF | TGTGCCAGCAGCCAAGGGTTTGAGCAGTTCTTC
many | - | TRBJ2-2 | TRBV24-1 | CATSDVSYLNTGELFF | TGTGCCACCAGTGACGTCTCTTATCTCAACACCGGGGAGCTGTTTTTT
many | TRBD2 | TRBJ2-5 | TRBV6-5 | CASSYGGGSQETQYF | TGTGCCAGCAGTTACGGCGGGGGGTCCCAAGAGACCCAGTACTTC
- | - | TRBJ1-3 | TRBV28 | CASSPPREGNTIYF | TGTGCCAGCAGTCCCCCCCGGGAAGGAAACACCATATATTTT
few | - | TRBJ2-3 | TRBV6-5 | CASSPGVLDTQYF | TGTGCCAGCAGTCCCGGGGTATTAGATACGCAGTATTTT
- | - | TRBJ1-4 | TRBV6-2/TRBV6-3 | CASSRGLYEKLFF | TGTGCCAGCAGTCGAGGACTGTATGAAAAACTGTTTTTT
- | - | TRBJ1-1 | TRBV20-1 | CSANRDLEAFF | TGCAGTGCCAACCGGGACTTAGAAGCTTTCTTT
few | - | TRBJ2-1 | TRBV5-1 | CASSLEGAAYNEQFF | TGCGCCAGCAGCTTGGAAGGGGCGGCCTACAATGAGCAGTTCTTC
few | TRBD1 | TRBJ2-6 | TRBV10-3 | CAIRETGGGANVLTF | TGTGCCATCAGGGAAACAGGGGGTGGGGCCAACGTCCTGACTTTC
many | TRBD2 | TRBJ2-3 | TRBV5-1 | CASSITSGGSTDTQYF | TGCGCCAGCAGCATCACTAGCGGGGGGAGCACAGATACGCAGTATTTT
few | - | TRBJ2-1 | TRBV15 | CATSRDRQFYNEQFF | TGTGCCACCAGCAGAGATCGACAGTTCTACAATGAGCAGTTCTTC
many | TRBD2 | TRBJ2-1 | TRBV4-3 | CASSQDSLAGYNEQFF | TGCGCCAGCAGCCAAGACTCACTAGCGGGGTACAATGAGCAGTTCTTC
many | TRBD1 | TRBJ2-5 | TRBV5-5 | CASSGGTGEETQYF | TGTGCCAGCAGCGGCGGGACAGGGGAAGAGACCCAGTACTTC
- | TRBD1 | TRBJ1-3 | TRBV7-8 | CASSLSTGGIGNTIYF | TGTGCCAGCAGCTTGTCAACAGGGGGGATAGGAAACACCATATATTTT